This T cell receptor beta chain is from a study of cytomegalovirus exposure and HLA in healthy donors. Across the study: HLA-typed donors were the source of some 85 million unique TCRs, which an early data release held.

The PCR employed 60 Vbeta primers together with 13 Jbeta primers. Profiled with immunoSEQ multiplex PCR; TCRdb holds only in-frame clones, not every one. The repertoire has roughly 200,000 clones, 80% to 90% of them found once; the top ten carry around 0.31%. This CDR3 has 13 residues. From germline, CDR1 is SGHTS and CDR2 YDEGEE. Deletions cut 5 bases from V and 3 bases from J, with 10 bases between. The chain couples TRBV5-8 to TRBJ2-3, with TRBD1 as a possible D gene (6 bases). Source material: PBMCs. The receptor was isolated from a woman aged 25 to 39 in good health and CMV-seronegative. The CDR3 sequence is CASRRQGTDTQYF. CDR3 coding DNA: TGTGCCAGCAGGAGGCAGGGGACAGATACGCAGTATTTT.